This is a list of T cell receptor beta chains from one sample in a study of T cell repertoires in cytomegalovirus infection. From the reads, TCRdb called clonotypes with MiXCR, one entry per CDR3 protein. The table records about 830,000 distinct CDR3 sequences, roughly 33% of them present only once. No antigens are known for them. The input for sequencing was cultured CD8+ T cells from PBMCs, taken from culture after CMV antigen stimulation. These receptors were collected from a human donor in good health (CMV status not recorded). Some clones in this sample may be carry-over from other donors' samples. Each CDR3 is given with its conserved first and last residue. Fields, in order: clone size, J gene, D gene, V gene, CDR3 protein, CDR3 DNA. The D gene is left open where the match is weak. Expanded clones are given a class, and other clones once, few, many or no size at all.

>-|TRBJ2-5|-|TRBV27
CASSLWPSRQETQYF
TGTGCCAGCAGTTTATGGCCTAGTAGACAAGAGACCCAGTACTTC
>-|TRBJ1-5|-|TRBV18
CASSNDITLNQPQHF
TGTGCCAGCTCCAACGACATAACTCTCAATCAGCCCCAGCATTTT
>few|TRBJ1-1|-|TRBV6-8
CASSYFYGDGTEAFF
TGTGCCAGCAGTTACTTCTACGGGGACGGCACTGAAGCTTTCTTT
>-|TRBJ1-1|-|TRBV24-1
CATSDTHGLETEAFF
TGTGCCACCAGTGACACACACGGCCTGGAGACTGAAGCTTTCTTT
>-|TRBJ2-1|TRBD1|TRBV12-3/TRBV12-4
CASTLTGRTYNEQFF
TGTGCCAGCACCCTGACAGGGCGTACCTACAATGAGCAGTTCTTC
>-|TRBJ1-2|-|TRBV29-1
CSVPGPAGGYTF
TGCAGCGTTCCAGGGCCCGCGGGGGGCTACACCTTC
>few|TRBJ2-3|TRBD2|TRBV15
CATSIDSGGPTDTQYF
TGTGCCACCAGCATTGATAGCGGGGGACCCACAGATACGCAGTATTTT
>-|TRBJ2-4|-|TRBV28
CASSLYPENIQYF
TGTGCCAGCAGTTTATACCCTGAAAACATTCAGTACTTC
>-|TRBJ2-3|-|TRBV9
CASSVGSGTDTQYF
TGTGCCAGCAGCGTAGGTTCGGGCACAGATACGCAGTATTTT
>-|TRBJ1-3|-|TRBV12-3/TRBV12-4
CASSSGSGEYGNTIYF
TGTGCCAGCAGCTCCGGCTCAGGGGAGTATGGAAACACCATATATTTT
>few|TRBJ1-1|-|TRBV7-9
CASGQANTEAFF
TGTGCCAGCGGTCAGGCGAACACTGAAGCTTTCTTT
>few|TRBJ1-5|-|TRBV5-5
CASSLARGLNQPQHF
TGTGCCAGCAGCTTAGCCAGGGGTCTCAATCAGCCCCAGCATTTT
>many|TRBJ2-3|TRBD1|TRBV7-8
CASSFFGTGGIDTQYF
TGTGCCAGCAGCTTTTTTGGGACAGGGGGCATAGATACGCAGTATTTT
>-|TRBJ2-2|-|TRBV4-1
CASSQGAGALINTGELFF
TGCGCCAGCAGCCAAGGTGCAGGGGCCCTAATCAACACCGGGGAGCTGTTTTTT
>many|TRBJ1-5|-|TRBV7-6
CASSLDVGFNQPQHF
TGTGCCAGCAGCTTAGACGTGGGTTTCAATCAGCCCCAGCATTTT
>few|TRBJ1-5|-|TRBV12-3/TRBV12-4
CASSLGRGARQPQHF
TGTGCCAGCAGTTTAGGAAGGGGGGCTCGGCAGCCCCAGCATTTT